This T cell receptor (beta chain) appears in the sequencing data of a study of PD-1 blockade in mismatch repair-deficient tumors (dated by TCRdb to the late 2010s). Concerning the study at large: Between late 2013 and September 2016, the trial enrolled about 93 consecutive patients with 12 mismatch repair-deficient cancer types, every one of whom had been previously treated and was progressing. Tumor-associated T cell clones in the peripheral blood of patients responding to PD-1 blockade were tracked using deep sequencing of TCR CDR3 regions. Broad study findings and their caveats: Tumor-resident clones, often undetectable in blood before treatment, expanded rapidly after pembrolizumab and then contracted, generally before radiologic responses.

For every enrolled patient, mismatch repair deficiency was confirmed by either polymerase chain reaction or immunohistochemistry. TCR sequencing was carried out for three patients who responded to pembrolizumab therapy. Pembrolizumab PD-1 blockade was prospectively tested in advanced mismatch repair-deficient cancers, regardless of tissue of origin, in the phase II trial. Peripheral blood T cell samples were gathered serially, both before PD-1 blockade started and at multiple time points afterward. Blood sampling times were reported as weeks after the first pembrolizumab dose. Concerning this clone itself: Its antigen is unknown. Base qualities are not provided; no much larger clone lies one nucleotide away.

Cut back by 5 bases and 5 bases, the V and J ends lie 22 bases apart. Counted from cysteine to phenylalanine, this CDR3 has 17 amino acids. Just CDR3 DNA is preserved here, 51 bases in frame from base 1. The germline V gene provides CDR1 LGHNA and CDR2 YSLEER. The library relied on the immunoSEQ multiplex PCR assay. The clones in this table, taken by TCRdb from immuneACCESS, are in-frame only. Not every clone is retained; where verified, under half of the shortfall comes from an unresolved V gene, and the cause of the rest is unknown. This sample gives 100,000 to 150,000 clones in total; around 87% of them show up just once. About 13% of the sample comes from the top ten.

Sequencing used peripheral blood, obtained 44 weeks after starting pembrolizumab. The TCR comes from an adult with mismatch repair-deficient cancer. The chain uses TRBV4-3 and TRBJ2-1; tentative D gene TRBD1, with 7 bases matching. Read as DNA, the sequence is TGCGCCAGCAGCAAAACCCCAGGGGGACTGGAACACAATGAGCAGTTCTTC. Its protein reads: CASSKTPGGLEHNEQFF.